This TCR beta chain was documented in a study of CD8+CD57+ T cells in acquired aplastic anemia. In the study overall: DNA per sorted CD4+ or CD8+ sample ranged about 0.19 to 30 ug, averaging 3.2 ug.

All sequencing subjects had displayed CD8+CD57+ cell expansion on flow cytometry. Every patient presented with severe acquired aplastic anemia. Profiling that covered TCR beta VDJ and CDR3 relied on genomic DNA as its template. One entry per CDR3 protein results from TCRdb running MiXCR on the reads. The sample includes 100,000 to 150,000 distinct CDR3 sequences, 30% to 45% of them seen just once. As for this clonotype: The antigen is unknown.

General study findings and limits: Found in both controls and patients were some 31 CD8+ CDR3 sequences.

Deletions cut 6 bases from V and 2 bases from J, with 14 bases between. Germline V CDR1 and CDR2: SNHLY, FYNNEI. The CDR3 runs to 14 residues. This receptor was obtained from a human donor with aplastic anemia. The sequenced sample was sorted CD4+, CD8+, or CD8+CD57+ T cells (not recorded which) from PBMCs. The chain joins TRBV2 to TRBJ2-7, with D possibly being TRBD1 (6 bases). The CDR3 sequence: CASRYRDIAYEQYF. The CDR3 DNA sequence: TGTGCCAGCAGATATCGGGACATCGCCTACGAGCAGTACTTC. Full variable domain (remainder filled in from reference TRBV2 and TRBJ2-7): EPEVTQTPSHQVTQMGQEVILRCVPISNHLYFYWYRQILGQKVEFLVSFYNNEISEKSEIFDDQFSVERPDGSNFTLKIRSTKLEDSAMYFCASRYRDIAYEQYFGPGTRLTVT.